In its sample, the clone carrying this T cell receptor (beta chain) was seen once. The antigen remains unidentified. The data originate from a study of cytomegalovirus exposure and HLA in healthy donors. In the study overall: Previous work identified roughly 120 million unique TCR beta sequences from approximately 190 million T cells. Findings and caveats of the study: A previous analysis found most TCR beta V segments productive roughly 87% or roughly 30% of the time. A likely sequencing artifact accounted for one observed cluster of highly shared sequence variants.

The study ran its PCR with 60 Vbeta and 13 Jbeta primers. Assay used: immunoSEQ multiplex PCR; TCRdb lists only in-frame clones, some missing. The sample records roughly 150,000 clones, approximately 73% being singletons. This CDR3 has 14 amino acids. Germline V gives CDR1 SQVTM, CDR2 ANQGSEA. V was pared by 6 bases and J by 4 bases, with 6 bases of the junction left unmatched. V is TRBV29-1 and J is TRBJ2-3; TRBD1 agrees at 11 bases. This TCR came from a woman aged 18-29 years in good health and CMV-seropositive. Sequenced material: PBMCs. CDR3 sequence (DNA): TGCAGCGTGGATCCGGGACAGGGGGCAGATACGCAGTATTTT. This codes for CSVDPGQGADTQYF.